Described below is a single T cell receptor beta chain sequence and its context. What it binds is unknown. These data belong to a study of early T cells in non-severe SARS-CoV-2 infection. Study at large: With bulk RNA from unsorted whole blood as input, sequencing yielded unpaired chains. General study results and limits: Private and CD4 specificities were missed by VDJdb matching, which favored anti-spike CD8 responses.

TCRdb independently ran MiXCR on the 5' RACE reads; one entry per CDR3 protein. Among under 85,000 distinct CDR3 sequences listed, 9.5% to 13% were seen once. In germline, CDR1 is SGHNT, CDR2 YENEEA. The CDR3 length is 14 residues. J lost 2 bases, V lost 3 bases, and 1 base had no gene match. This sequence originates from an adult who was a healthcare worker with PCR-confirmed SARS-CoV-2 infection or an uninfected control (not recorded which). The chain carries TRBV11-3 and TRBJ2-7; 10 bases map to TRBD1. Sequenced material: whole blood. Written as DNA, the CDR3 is TGTGCCAGCAGCTTCGGGACAGGGGCCTACGAGCAGTACTTC. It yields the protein CASSFGTGAYEQYF.